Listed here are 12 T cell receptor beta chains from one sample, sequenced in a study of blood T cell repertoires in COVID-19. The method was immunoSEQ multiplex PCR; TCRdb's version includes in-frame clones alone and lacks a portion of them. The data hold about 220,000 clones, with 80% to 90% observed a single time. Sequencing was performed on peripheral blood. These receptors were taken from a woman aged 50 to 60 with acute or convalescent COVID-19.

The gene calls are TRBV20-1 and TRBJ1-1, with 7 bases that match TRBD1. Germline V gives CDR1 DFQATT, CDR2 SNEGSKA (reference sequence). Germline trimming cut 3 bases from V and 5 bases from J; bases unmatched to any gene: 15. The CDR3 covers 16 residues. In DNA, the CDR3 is TGCAGTGCTAGTAATAGGGCAGGGGGACCGAGGACTGAAGCTTTCTTT. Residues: CSASNRAGGPRTEAFF.

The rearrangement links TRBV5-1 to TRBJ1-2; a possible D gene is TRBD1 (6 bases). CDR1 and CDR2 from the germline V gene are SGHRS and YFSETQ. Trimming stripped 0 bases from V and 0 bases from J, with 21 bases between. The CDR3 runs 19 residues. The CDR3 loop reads CASSLGLLGQGPSNYGYTF. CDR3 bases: TGCGCCAGCAGCTTGGGATTACTGGGGCAGGGGCCCTCTAACTATGGCTACACCTTC.

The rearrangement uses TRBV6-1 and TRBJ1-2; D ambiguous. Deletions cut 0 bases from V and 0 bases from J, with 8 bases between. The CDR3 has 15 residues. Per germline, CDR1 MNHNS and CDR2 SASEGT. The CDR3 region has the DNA TGTGCCAGCAGTGAAGCACGGGGAGCTAACTATGGCTACACCTTC. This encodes CASSEARGANYGYTF.

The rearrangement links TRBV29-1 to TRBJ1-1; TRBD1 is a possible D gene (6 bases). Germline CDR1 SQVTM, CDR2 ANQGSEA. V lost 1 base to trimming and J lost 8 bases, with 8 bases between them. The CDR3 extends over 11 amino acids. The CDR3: CSVEGGLEAFF. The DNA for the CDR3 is TGCAGCGTTGAAGGGGGGCTGGAAGCTTTCTTT.

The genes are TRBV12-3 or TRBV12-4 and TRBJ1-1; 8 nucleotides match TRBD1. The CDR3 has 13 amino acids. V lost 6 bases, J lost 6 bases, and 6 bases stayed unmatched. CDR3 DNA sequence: TGTGCCAGCAGCCAAGACAGGGGATCTGAAGCTTTCTTT. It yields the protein CASSQDRGSEAFF.

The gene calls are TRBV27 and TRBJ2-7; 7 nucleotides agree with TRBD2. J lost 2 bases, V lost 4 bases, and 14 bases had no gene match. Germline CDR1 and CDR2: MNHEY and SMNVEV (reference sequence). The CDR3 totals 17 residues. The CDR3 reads CASSSLRLAPNPYEQYF. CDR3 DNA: TGTGCCAGCAGTTCATTAAGACTAGCCCCAAACCCCTACGAGCAGTACTTC.

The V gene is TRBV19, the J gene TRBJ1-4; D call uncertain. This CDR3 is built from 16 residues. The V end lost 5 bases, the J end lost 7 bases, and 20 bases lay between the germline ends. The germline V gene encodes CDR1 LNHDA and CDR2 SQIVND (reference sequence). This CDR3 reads CASSPEGRNSGEKLFF. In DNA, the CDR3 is TGTGCCAGTAGTCCAGAGGGCAGGAACTCGGGTGAAAAACTGTTTTTT.

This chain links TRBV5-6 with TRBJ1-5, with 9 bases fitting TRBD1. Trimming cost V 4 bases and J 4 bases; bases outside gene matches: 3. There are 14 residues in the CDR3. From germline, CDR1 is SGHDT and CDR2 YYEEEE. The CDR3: CASSRGTGNQPQHF. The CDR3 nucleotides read TGTGCCAGCAGCAGGGGGACAGGGAATCAGCCCCAGCATTTT.

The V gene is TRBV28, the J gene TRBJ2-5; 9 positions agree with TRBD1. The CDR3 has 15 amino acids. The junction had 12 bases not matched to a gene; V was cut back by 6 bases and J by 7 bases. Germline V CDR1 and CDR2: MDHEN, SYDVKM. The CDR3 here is CASSPPGQGRGTQYF. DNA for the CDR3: TGTGCCAGCAGCCCCCCGGGACAGGGAAGGGGGACCCAGTACTTC.

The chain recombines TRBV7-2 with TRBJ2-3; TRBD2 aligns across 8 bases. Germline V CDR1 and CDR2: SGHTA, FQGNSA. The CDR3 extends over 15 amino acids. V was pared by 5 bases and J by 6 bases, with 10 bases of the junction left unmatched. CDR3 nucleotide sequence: TGTGCCAGCAGCGTAGTTAGCGGGGTCATGGATACGCAGTATTTT. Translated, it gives CASSVVSGVMDTQYF.

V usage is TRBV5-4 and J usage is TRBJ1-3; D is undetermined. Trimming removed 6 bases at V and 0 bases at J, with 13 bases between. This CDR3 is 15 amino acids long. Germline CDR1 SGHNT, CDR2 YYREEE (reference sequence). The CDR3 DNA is TGTGCCAGCAACAAGGACGGGAACTCTGGAAACACCATATATTTT. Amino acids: CASNKDGNSGNTIYF.

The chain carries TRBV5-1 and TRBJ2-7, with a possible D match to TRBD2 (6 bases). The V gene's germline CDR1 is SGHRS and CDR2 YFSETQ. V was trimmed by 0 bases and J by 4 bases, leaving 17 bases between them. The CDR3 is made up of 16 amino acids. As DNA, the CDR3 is TGCGCCAGCAGCTTGGCAGGAGGGAGTCTGGGTTACGAGCAGTACTTC. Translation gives CASSLAGGSLGYEQYF. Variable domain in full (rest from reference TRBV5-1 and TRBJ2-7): KAGVTQTPRYLIKTRGQQVTLSCSPISGHRSVSWYQQTPGQGLQFLFEYFSETQRNKGNFPGRFSGRQFSNSRSEMNVSTLELGDSALYLCASSLAGGSLGYEQYFGPGTRLTVT.